This entry lists 6 T cell receptor beta chains sequenced from one sample in a study of blood T cell repertoires in COVID-19 (TCRdb year 2020). The library was prepared using the immunoSEQ multiplex PCR assay. As stored in TCRdb, this immuneACCESS dataset retains in-frame rearrangements with V and J assigned. A fraction of the clones does not appear; measured against another copy, unresolved V genes explain less than half of the discrepancy, and the remainder lacks a known reason. In this sample the table shows roughly 220,000 clones, 80% to 90% of which occur a single time. The top ten hold 2.9% of the sample. The sample consisted of peripheral blood. Receptors originate from a man aged 45-65 years who had recovered from COVID-19.

V and J are TRBV18 and TRBJ2-1; TRBD2 agrees at 12 bases. V shed 1 base and J 7 bases; nucleotides not matched to a gene: 5. From germline, CDR1 is KGHSH and CDR2 LQKENI. This CDR3 contains 16 residues. This chain's CDR3 is CASSPRGLAGSNEQFF. The CDR3 nucleotides are TGTGCCAGCTCACCACGCGGACTAGCGGGATCAAATGAGCAGTTCTTC.

CDR3: CASSLGQTEESYEQYF. The CDR3 coding sequence is TGTGCCAGCAGCTTAGGACAGACAGAGGAATCCTACGAGCAGTACTTC. The chain recombines TRBV7-9 with TRBJ2-7, with D possibly TRBD1 on 5 matching bases. This CDR3 region has 16 residues. Germline-derived CDR1 and CDR2 are SEHNR and FQNEAQ (reference sequence). Between the trimmed V and J ends, which lost 1 base and 1 base, there was a span of 14 bases. Complete variable domain (other parts from reference TRBV7-9 and TRBJ2-7): DTGVSQNPRHKITKRGQNVTFRCDPISEHNRLYWYRQTLGQGPEFLTYFQNEAQLEKSRLLSDRFSAERPKGSFSTLEIQRTEQGDSAMYLCASSLGQTEESYEQYFGPGTRLTVT.

V and J are TRBV6-5 and TRBJ2-2; no clear D. Trimming stripped 4 bases from V and 4 bases from J, with 13 bases between. This CDR3 is 15 amino acids long. The germline V gene has CDR1 MNHEY and CDR2 SVGAGI. CDR3 residues: CASSFTLPRTGELFF. The DNA for the CDR3 is TGTGCCAGCAGTTTCACCCTCCCGCGCACCGGGGAGCTGTTTTTT.

The chain joins TRBV7-9 to TRBJ1-6, with 10 bases aligning to TRBD1. The trim removed 4 bases at V and 7 bases at J, leaving 4 bases unmatched. The germline gives CDR1 SEHNR, CDR2 FQNEAQ (reference sequence). This CDR3 spans 15 amino acids. The CDR3, as DNA: TGTGCCAGCAGCTCCGGGACAGGGGTAAATTCACCCCTCCACTTT. Translated, it gives CASSSGTGVNSPLHF.

The chain couples TRBV19 to TRBJ2-5; no reliable D call. The germline V gene encodes CDR1 LNHDA and CDR2 SQIVND (reference sequence). Trimming removed 5 bases at V and 5 bases at J, with 15 bases between. This CDR3 is 14 amino acids long. CDR3 DNA: TGTGCCAGTAGTGTCGACTTCCCGAGGGAGACCCAGTACTTC. Its protein is CASSVDFPRETQYF.

This clone was counted only a few times. The CDR3 protein is CASSDVTGGPGGELFF. The CDR3 nucleotides read TGCGCCAGCAGTGATGTGACGGGAGGGCCCGGCGGGGAGCTGTTTTTT. V gene TRBV10-1 combines with J gene TRBJ2-2, with 8 bases fitting TRBD2. The CDR3 is 16 residues long. The germline CDR1 and CDR2 sequences are WNHNN and SYGVQD (reference sequence). The V gene end was trimmed by 3 bases and the J gene end by 7 bases; junction bases not matched to a gene: 10.